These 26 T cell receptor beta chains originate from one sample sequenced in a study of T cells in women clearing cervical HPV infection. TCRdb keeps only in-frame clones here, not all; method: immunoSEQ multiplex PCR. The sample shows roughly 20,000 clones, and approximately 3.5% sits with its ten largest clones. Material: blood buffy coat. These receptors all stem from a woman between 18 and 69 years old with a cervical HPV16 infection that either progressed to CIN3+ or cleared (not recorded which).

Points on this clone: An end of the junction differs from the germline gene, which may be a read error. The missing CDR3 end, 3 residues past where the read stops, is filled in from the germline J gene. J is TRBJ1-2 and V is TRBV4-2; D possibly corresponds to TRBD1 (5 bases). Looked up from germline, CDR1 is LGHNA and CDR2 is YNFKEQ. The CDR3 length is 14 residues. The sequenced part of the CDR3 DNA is TGCGCCAGCAGCCAAGATAGGGGCACCTATGGC. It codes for CASSQDRGTYG. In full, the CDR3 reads CASSQDRGTYGYTF.

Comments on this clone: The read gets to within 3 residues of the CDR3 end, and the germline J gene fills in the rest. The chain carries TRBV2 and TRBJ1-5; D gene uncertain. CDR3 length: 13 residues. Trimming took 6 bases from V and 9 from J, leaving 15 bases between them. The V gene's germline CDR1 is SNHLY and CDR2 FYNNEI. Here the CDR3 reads CASSERSRVPQHF. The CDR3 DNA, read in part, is TGTGCCAGCAGCGAAAGATCCCGGGTGCCC.

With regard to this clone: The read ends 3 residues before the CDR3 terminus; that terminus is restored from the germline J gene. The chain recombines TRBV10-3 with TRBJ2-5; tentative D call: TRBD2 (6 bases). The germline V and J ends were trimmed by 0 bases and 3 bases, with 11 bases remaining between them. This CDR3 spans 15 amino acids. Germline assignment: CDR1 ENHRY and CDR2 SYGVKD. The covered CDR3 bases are TGTGCCATCAGTGAGTCGGAGGCGGGGAAAGAGACC. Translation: CAISESEAGKET. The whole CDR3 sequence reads CAISESEAGKETQYF.

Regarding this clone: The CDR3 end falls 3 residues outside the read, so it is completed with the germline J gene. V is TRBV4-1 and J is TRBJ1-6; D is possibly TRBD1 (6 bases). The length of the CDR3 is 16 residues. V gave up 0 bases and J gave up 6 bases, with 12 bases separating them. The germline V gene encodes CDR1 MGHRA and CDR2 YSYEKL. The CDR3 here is CASSQEQGRSNSPLHF. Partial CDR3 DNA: TGCGCCAGCAGCCAAGAACAGGGTAGGAGTAATTCACCC.

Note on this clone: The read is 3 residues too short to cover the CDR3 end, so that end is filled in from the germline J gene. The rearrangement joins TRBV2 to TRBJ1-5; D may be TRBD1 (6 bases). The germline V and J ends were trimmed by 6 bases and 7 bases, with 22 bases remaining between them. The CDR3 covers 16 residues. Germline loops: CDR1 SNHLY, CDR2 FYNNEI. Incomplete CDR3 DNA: TGTGCCAGCAGCCTCTACACTCAGGGGACAAAGCAGCCC. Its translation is CASSLYTQGTKQP. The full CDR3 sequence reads CASSLYTQGTKQPQHF.

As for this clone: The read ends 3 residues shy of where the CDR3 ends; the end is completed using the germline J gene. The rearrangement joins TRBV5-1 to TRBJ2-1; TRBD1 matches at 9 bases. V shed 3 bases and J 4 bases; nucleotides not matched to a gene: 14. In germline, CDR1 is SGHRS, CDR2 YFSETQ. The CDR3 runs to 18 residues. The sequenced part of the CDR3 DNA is TGCGCCAGCAGCTATCCCGGGACAGGGTCATCCCGATACAATGAG. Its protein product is CASSYPGTGSSRYNE. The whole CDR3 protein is CASSYPGTGSSRYNEQFF.

The CDR3 DNA, read in part, is TGTGCCAGCAGCCAACAGTCGATTAGCGGGGGAGATACG. Translation: CASSQQSISGGDT. The complete CDR3 protein is CASSQQSISGGDTQYF. This chain joins TRBV3-1 (or the pseudogene TRBV3-2) and TRBJ2-3, with 9 positions matching TRBD2. The CDR3 extends 3 residues past the end of the read, so its final part is completed from the germline J gene. CDR3 length: 16 amino acids. Losses at the gene ends were 2 bases for V and 5 bases for J; bases not matched to a gene: 8. CDR1 is LGHDT and CDR2 is YNNKEL in the germline V gene (reference sequence).

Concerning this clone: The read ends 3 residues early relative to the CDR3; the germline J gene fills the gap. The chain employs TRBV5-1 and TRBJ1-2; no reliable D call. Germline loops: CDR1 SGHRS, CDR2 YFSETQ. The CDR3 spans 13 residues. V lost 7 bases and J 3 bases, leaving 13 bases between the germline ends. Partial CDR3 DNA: TGCGCCAGCCGTCTTGGGCAGGACTATGGC. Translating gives CASRLGQDYG. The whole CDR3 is CASRLGQDYGYTF.

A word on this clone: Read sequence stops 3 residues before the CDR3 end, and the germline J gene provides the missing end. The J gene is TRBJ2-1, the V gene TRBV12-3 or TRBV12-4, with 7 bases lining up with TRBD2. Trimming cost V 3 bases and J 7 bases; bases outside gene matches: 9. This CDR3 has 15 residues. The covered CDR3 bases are TGTGCCAGCAGTTTGGGGCAGCTCGGGGGGAATGAG. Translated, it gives CASSLGQLGGNE. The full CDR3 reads CASSLGQLGGNEQFF.

CDR3 residues: CSASGHLSSGEKLFF. The covered CDR3 bases are TGCAGTGCCTCGGGACACCTATCATCAGGGGAAAAA. This chain connects TRBV20-1 to TRBJ1-4, with a tentative D call TRBD1 (6 bases). The CDR3 end falls 3 residues outside the read, so it is completed with the germline J gene. The CDR3 loop spans 15 amino acids. Per germline, CDR1 DFQATT and CDR2 SNEGSKA (reference sequence). The ends were cut back, 6 bases at V and 8 bases at J, with 22 bases in the middle.

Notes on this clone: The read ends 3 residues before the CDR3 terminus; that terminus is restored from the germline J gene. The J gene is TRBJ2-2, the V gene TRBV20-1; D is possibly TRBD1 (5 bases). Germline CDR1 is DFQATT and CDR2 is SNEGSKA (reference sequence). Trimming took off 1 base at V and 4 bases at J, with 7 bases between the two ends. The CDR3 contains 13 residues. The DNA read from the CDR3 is TGCAGTGCTAGAGTTGGGGCCACCGGGGAG. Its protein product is CSARVGATGE. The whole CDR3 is CSARVGATGELFF.

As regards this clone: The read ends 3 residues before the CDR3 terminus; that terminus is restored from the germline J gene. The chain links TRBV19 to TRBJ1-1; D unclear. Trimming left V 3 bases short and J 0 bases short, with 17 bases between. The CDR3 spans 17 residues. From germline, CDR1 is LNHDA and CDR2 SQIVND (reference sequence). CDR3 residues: CASSIGHGDLMNTEAFF. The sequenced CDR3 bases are TGTGCCAGTAGTATTGGGCATGGTGATCTCATGAACACTGAA.

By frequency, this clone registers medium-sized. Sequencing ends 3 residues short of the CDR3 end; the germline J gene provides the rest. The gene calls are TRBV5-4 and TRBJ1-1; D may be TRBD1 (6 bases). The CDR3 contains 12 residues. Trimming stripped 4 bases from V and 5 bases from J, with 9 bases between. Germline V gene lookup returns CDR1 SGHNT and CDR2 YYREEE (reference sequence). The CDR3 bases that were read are TGTGCCAGCAGCAGACAGGATACTGAA. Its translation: CASSRQDTE. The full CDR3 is CASSRQDTEAFF.

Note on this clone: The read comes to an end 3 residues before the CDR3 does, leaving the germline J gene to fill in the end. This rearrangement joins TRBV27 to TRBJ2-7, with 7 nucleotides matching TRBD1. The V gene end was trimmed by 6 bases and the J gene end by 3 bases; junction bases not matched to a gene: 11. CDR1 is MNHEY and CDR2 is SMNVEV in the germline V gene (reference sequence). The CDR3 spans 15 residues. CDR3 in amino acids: CASRQSGQIGYEQYF. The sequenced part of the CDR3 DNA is TGTGCCAGCAGGCAATCGGGACAGATCGGCTACGAG.

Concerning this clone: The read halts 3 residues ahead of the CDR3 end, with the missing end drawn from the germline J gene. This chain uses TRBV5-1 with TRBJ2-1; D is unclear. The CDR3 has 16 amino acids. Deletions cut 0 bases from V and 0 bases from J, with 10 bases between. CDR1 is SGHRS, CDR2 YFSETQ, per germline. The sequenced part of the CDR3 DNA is TGCGCCAGCAGCTTGGCCGGTGTCCTCTCCTACAATGAG. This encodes CASSLAGVLSYNE. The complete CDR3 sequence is CASSLAGVLSYNEQFF.

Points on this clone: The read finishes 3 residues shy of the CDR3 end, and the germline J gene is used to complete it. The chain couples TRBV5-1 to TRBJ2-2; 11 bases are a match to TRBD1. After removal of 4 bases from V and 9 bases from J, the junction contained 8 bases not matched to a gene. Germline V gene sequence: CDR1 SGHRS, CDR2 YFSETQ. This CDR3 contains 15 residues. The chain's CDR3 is CASSAGTGGPRELFF. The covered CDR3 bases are TGCGCCAGCAGCGCTGGGACAGGGGGACCCCGGGAG. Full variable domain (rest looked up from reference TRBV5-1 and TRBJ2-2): KAGVTQTPRYLIKTRGQQVTLSCSPISGHRSVSWYQQTPGQGLQFLFEYFSETQRNKGNFPGRFSGRQFSNSRSEMNVSTLELGDSALYLCASSAGTGGPRELFFGEGSRLTVL.

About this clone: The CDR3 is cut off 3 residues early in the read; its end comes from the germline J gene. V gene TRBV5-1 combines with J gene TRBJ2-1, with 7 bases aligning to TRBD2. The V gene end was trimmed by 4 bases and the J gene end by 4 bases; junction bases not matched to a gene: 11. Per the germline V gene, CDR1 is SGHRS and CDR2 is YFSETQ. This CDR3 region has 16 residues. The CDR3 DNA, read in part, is TGCGCCAGCAGCGTAACGAGCGGGGCCCGTTACAATGAG. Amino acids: CASSVTSGARYNE. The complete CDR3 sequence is CASSVTSGARYNEQFF.

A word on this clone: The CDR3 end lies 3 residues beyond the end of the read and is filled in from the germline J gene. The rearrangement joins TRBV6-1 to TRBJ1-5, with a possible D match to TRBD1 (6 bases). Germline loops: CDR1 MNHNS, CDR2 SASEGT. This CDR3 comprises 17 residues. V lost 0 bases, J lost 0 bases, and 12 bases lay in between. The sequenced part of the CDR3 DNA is TGTGCCAGCAGTGAAGCGGCAGGGGACTATAGCAATCAGCCC. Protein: CASSEAAGDYSNQP. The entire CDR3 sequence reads CASSEAAGDYSNQPQHF.

The DNA read from the CDR3 is TGCAGTGCTAGGCGCTATGGC. It codes for CSARRYG. The full-length CDR3 reads as CSARRYGYTF. The chain carries TRBV20-1 and TRBJ1-2; D gene unclear. The sequenced fragment ends 3 residues before the CDR3 boundary, so the rest is inferred from the germline J gene. This CDR3 is 10 amino acids long. V was shortened by 3 bases and J by 4 bases, with 3 bases between the two germline ends. CDR1 is DFQATT and CDR2 is SNEGSKA in the germline V gene (reference sequence).

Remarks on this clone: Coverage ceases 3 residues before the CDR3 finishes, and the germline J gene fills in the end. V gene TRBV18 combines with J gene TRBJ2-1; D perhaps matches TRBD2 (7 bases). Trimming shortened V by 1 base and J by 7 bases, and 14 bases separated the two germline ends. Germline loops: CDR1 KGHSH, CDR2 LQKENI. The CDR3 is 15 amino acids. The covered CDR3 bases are TGTGCCAGCTCACCACGGGGGGGCGCGTTAAATGAG. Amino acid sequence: CASSPRGGALNE. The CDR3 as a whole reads CASSPRGGALNEQFF.

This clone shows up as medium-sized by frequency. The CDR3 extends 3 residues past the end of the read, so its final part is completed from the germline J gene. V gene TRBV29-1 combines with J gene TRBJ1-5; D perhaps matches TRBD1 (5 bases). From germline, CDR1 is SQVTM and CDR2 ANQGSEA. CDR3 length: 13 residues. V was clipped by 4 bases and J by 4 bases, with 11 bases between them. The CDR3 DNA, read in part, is TGCAGCGTTGTCACGGGACTAAATCAGCCC. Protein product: CSVVTGLNQP. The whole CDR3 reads CSVVTGLNQPQHF.

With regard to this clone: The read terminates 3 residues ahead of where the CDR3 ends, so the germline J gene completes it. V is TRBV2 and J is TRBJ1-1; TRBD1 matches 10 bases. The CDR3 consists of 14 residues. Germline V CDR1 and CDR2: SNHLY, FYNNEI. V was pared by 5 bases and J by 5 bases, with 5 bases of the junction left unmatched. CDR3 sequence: CASSRDRGGTEAFF. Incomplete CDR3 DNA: TGTGCCAGCAGTCGGGACAGGGGTGGGACTGAA.

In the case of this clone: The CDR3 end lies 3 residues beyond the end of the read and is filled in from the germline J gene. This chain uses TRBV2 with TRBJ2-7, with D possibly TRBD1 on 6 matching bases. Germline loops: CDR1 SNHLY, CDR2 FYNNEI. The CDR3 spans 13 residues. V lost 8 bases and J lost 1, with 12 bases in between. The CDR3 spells CASHGDNSYEQYF. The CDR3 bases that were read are TGTGCCAGCCACGGGGACAATTCCTACGAG.

CDR3: CASSLRGTGVGGGTEAFF. The part of the CDR3 DNA that was read is TGTGCCAGCTCACTCCGAGGGACAGGGGTGGGTGGTGGCACTGAA. The chain uses TRBV18 and TRBJ1-1; 10 positions match TRBD1. The read ends 3 residues before the CDR3 terminus; that terminus is restored from the germline J gene. This CDR3 has 18 amino acids. CDR1 and CDR2 (germline): KGHSH, LQKENI. Germline trimming cut 4 bases from V and 4 bases from J; bases unmatched to any gene: 15.

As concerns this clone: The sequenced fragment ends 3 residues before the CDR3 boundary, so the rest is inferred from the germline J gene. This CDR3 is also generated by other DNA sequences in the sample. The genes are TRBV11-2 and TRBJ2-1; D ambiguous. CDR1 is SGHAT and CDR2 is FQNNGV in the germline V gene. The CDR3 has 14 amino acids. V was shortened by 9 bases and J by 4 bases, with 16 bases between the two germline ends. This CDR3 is CASSPSGTYNEQFF. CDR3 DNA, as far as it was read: TGTGCCAGTAGCCCGTCTGGTACTTACAATGAG.

CDR3 DNA, as far as it was read: TGCAGTGCGGAGAGCACAGACACTGAA. This encodes CSAESTDTE. The whole CDR3 protein reads CSAESTDTEAFF. The chain combines TRBV20-1 with TRBJ1-1; no reliable D call. Read coverage stops 3 residues before the CDR3 terminus; the germline J gene supplies the remainder. Germline V CDR1 and CDR2: DFQATT, SNEGSKA (reference sequence). This CDR3 is built from 12 residues. Trimming cost V 6 bases and J 3 bases, with 11 bases left between them.